The following is a T cell receptor beta chain sequence with its context. Antigen specificity is unknown. The data stem from a study of molecular identifiers for immune sequencing clone quantification. Study-wide points: Spike-in Jurkat TCR RNA from a single cell reportedly registered among one million naive cells. Sizes of highly expanded clones could be underestimated through identical TCRs sharing a barcode.

TCRdb called the PCR reads again in MiXCR, with one record for every CDR3 protein. Among 460,000 or so distinct CDR3 sequences, less than 30% were seen once, and the ten largest hold under 0.8%. The germline V gene encodes CDR1 MNHNS and CDR2 SASEGT. CDR3 length: 12 amino acids. Trimming shortened V by 6 bases and J by 3 bases, and 9 bases separated the two germline ends. CD8+CD4-CCR7+CD45RA+ cells were sorted as naive CD8 T cells. Sequencing used naive CD8+ T cells from blood, with Jurkat cell RNA spiked in. This sample's subset: FACS-sorted CD8+CD4-CCR7+CD45RA+ naive T cells. The sequence was collected from a human donor in good health. Some libraries in this study had Jurkat cell RNA spiked in. This chain connects TRBV6-1 to TRBJ2-7, with a tentative D call TRBD2 (5 bases). CDR3 sequence: CASRAGFYEQYF. The DNA for the CDR3 is TGTGCCAGCAGGGCGGGTTTCTACGAGCAGTACTTC.